A single T cell receptor beta chain is shown here with its context. Its antigen is unidentified. This entry comes from a study of human T cells and chemical hapten exposure. General study results and limits: TCRs exceeding 1 in 1000 frequency stayed unchanged with DPC sensitization.

The library put unique molecular identifiers onto individual cDNA molecules. Per the original methods: Sampled TCR counts reached a median of approximately 100,000 per sample, with values ranging from about 23,224 to 700,000. From the RACE reads, TCRdb called clonotypes with MiXCR, one entry per CDR3 protein. It is TCRdb's table, rather than the study itself, that gives the V and J calls and clone size. Of tens of thousands of distinct CDR3 sequences in the sample, around 5% were seen once. In germline, CDR1 is SGHAT, CDR2 FQNNGV. After removal of 2 bases from V and 5 bases from J, the junction contained 3 bases not matched to a gene. This CDR3 contains 15 residues. Time point here: healthy volunteer bleed at 6 weeks. The starting material, unfractionated whole blood, was used for total RNA extraction.

The rearrangement links TRBV11-2 to TRBJ1-4; 9 bases agree with TRBD1. The receptor's source is a human donor in good health. Some clones in this sample may be carry-over from other donors' samples. Sequencing input: whole blood. DNA of the CDR3: TGTGCCAGCAGCTTATCGACAGGGGGGAATGAAAAACTGTTTTTT. Protein: CASSLSTGGNEKLFF. Full variable domain (missing parts from reference TRBV11-2 and TRBJ1-4): EAGVAQSPRYKIIEKRQSVAFWCNPISGHATLYWYQQILGQGPKLLIQFQNNGVVDDSQLPKDRFSAERLKGVDSTLKIQPAKLEDSAVYLCASSLSTGGNEKLFFGSGTQLSVL.